The 9 T cell receptor beta chains below all came from one sample that was sequenced in a study of blood T cell repertoires in COVID-19. Method: immunoSEQ multiplex PCR; TCRdb's copy keeps in-frame clones and lacks some. The profile shows around 250,000 clones, around 90% of them singletons. Material for sequencing was PBMCs or T cells enriched from blood (not recorded which). The receptors derive from a man aged 50 or older who had been exposed to COVID-19.

Only a few counts were recorded for this clone. The genes are TRBV18 and TRBJ2-2; the D gene is possibly TRBD1 (6 bases). Germline-derived CDR1 and CDR2 are KGHSH and LQKENI. The length of the CDR3 is 15 residues. Trimming cost V 6 bases and J 0 bases, with 11 bases left between them. The CDR3: CASSTGNTNTGELFF. CDR3 DNA sequence: TGTGCCAGCTCCACAGGGAATACGAACACCGGGGAGCTGTTTTTT.

CDR3 coding DNA: TGTGCCAGCAGCCCGAGGATAAATCAGCCCCAGCATTTT. Amino acid sequence: CASSPRINQPQHF. This chain links TRBV4-2 with TRBJ1-5; the D is unclear. V lost 4 bases, J lost 4 bases, and 8 bases lay in between. The germline V gene has CDR1 LGHNA and CDR2 YNFKEQ. CDR3 length equals 13 residues.

The V gene is TRBV29-1, the J gene TRBJ1-1, with D possibly TRBD1 on 6 matching bases. In germline, CDR1 is SQVTM, CDR2 ANQGSEA. V gave up 5 bases and J gave up 4 bases, with 8 bases separating them. This CDR3 contains 11 residues. Here the CDR3 reads CSVPGATEAFF. As DNA, the CDR3 is TGCAGCGTTCCAGGGGCCACTGAAGCTTTCTTT.

The CDR3 loop is CASNRGQKANYGYTF. The DNA for the CDR3 is TGCGCCAGCAATAGGGGACAGAAAGCTAACTATGGCTACACCTTC. The V gene is TRBV4-1, the J gene TRBJ1-2; 7 bases are a match to TRBD1. The junction had 8 bases not matched to a gene; V was cut back by 7 bases and J by 0 bases. Germline loops: CDR1 MGHRA, CDR2 YSYEKL. This CDR3 spans 15 amino acids.

The chain employs TRBV3-1 (or the pseudogene TRBV3-2) and TRBJ2-2; D is undetermined. The CDR3 contains 11 residues. Germline-derived CDR1 and CDR2 are LGHDT and YNNKEL (reference sequence). The V gene lost 5 bases and the J gene lost 8 bases, with 6 bases spanning the gap. The CDR3 DNA follows: TGTGCCAGCAGCTCACAGGGGGAGCTGTTTTTT. Its translation: CASSSQGELFF.

V usage is TRBV15 and J usage is TRBJ2-2; 7 bases are a match to TRBD2. The CDR3 totals 18 residues. Per the germline V gene, CDR1 is LNHNV and CDR2 is YYDKDF (reference sequence). V was clipped by 0 bases and J by 9 bases; unmatched bases: 16. Written as DNA, the CDR3 is TGTGCCACCAGCAGAGATCAGGGCCGGACTAGAGGTCGCCGGGAGCTGTTTTTT. Residues: CATSRDQGRTRGRRELFF.

The chain is built from TRBV12-5 and TRBJ1-5; D is undetermined. CDR1 LGHNT and CDR2 FRNRAP come from the germline V gene. There are 14 residues in the CDR3. The V and J ends lost 6 bases and 5 bases respectively, with 14 bases between them. This chain's CDR3 is CASGSSVSYQPQHF. CDR3 coding DNA: TGTGCTAGTGGATCCTCGGTGAGCTATCAGCCCCAGCATTTT.

The V and J genes are TRBV18 and TRBJ1-2, with 7 bases fitting TRBD1. The CDR3 extends over 15 amino acids. V trimming: 3 bases; J trimming: 5 bases; junction bases outside the gene matches: 9. Germline CDR1 is KGHSH and CDR2 is LQKENI. The CDR3 DNA follows: TGTGCCAGCTCACCGGAGGGGGCGCAGGTTTATGGCTACACCTTC. This translates into CASSPEGAQVYGYTF. Based on the CDR3 plus reference TRBV18 and TRBJ1-2, the full variable domain is NAGVMQNPRHLVRRRGQEARLRCSPMKGHSHVYWYRQLPEEGLKFMVYLQKENIIDESGMPKERFSAEFPKEGPSILRIQQVVRGDSAAYFCASSPEGAQVYGYTFGSGTRLTVV.

V is TRBV2 and J is TRBJ1-1; D not resolved. The CDR3 totals 13 residues. Trimming shortened V by 7 bases and J by 4 bases, and 13 bases separated the two germline ends. Per germline, CDR1 SNHLY and CDR2 FYNNEI. Here the CDR3 DNA reads TGTGCCAGCACACGAGAAGGGAGCACTGAAGCTTTCTTT. Translation: CASTREGSTEAFF.